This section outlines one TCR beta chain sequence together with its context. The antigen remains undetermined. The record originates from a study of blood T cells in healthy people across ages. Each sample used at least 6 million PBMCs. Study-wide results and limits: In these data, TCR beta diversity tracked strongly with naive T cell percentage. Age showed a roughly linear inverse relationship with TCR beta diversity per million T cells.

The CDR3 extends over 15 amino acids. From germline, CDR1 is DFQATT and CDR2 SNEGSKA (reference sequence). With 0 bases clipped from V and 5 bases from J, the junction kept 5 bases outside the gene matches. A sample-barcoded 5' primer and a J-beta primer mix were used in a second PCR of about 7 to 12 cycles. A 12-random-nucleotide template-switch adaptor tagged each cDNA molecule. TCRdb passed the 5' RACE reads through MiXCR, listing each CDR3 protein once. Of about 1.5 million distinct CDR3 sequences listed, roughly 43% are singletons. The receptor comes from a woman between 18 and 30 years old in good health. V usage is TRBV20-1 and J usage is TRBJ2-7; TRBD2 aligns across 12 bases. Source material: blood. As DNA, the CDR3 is TGCAGTGCTAGAGATCGGGCTAGCGGGAGGGACGAGCAGTACTTC. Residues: CSARDRASGRDEQYF.